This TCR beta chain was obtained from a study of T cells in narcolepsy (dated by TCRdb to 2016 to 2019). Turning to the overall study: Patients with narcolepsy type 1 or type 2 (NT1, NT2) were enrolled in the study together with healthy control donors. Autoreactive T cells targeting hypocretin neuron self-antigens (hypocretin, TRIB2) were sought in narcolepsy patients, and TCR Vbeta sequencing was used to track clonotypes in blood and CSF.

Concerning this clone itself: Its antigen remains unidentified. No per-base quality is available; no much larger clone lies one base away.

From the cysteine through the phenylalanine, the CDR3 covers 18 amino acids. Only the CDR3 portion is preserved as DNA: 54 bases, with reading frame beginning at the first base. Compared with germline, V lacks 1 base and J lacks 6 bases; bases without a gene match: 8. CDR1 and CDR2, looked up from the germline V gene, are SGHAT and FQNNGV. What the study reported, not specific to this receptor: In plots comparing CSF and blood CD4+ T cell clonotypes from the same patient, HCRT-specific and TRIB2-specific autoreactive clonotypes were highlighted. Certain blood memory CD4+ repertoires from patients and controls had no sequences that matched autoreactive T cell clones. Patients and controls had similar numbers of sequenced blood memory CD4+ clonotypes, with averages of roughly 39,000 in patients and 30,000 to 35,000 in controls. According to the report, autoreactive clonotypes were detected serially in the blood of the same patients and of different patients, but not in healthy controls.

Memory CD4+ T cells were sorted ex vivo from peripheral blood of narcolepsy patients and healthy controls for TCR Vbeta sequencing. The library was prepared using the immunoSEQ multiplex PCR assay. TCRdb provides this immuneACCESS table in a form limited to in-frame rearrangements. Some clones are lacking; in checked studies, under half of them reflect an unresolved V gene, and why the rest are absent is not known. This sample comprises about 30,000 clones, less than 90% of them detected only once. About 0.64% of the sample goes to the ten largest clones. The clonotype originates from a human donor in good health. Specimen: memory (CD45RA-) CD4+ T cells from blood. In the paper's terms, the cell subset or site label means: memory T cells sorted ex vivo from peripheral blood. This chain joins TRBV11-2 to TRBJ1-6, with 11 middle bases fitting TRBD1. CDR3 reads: CASSLVGTGGSFNSPLHF. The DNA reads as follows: TGTGCCAGCAGCTTAGTAGGGACAGGGGGAAGTTTTAATTCACCCCTCCACTTT.